What follows are 3 T cell receptor beta chains derived from one specimen sequenced in a study of T cell responses to AZD1222 COVID-19 vaccine. Using immunoSEQ multiplex PCR, the repertoire was profiled, and TCRdb retains in-frame clones only, with some absent. The table has tens of thousands of clones, about 90% seen once; the top ten hold 4% to 6%. The sequencing here drew on peripheral blood, taken on day 0 of MenACWY control vaccination. The receptors originated from an adult in good health.

This chain uses TRBV19 with TRBJ1-2; D not certain. CDR3 length: 15 amino acids. The V gene's germline CDR1 is LNHDA and CDR2 SQIVND (reference sequence). V was clipped by 6 bases and J by 7 bases, with 21 bases between them. The CDR3, as DNA: TGTGCCAGTAGCCCCTCTCCACACTCGGAAGTTGGCTACACCTTC. The encoded protein is CASSPSPHSEVGYTF.

The chain joins TRBV6-5 to TRBJ1-4; D is ambiguous. This CDR3 is 14 amino acids long. Trimming shortened V by 5 bases and J by 6 bases, and 13 bases separated the two germline ends. CDR1 is MNHEY and CDR2 is SVGAGI in the germline V gene. The CDR3 sequence: CASSLRSKDEKLFF. Here the CDR3 DNA reads TGTGCCAGCAGTCTCCGGTCCAAGGATGAAAAACTGTTTTTT.

The CDR3 region is CASSLPDRAWEKLFF. CDR3 nucleotides: TGTGCCAGCAGTTTACCAGACAGGGCATGGGAAAAACTGTTTTTT. The V call is TRBV28, the J call TRBJ1-4; 7 bases align to TRBD1. Trimming took 2 bases from V and 8 from J; bases not matched to a gene: 8. There are 15 residues in the CDR3. Germline V lookup: CDR1 MDHEN, CDR2 SYDVKM.